This T cell receptor (beta chain) was documented in a study of blood T cell repertoires in COVID-19. J lost 5 bases, V lost 8 bases, and 6 bases had no gene match. This CDR3 comprises 14 residues. The V gene's germline CDR1 is MNHEY and CDR2 SVGAGI. Measured with immunoSEQ multiplex PCR; TCRdb has only the in-frame clones, and not every one. The table shows tens of thousands of clones, with 88% occurring only once. This TCR was recovered from a woman in her sixties or seventies with acute or convalescent COVID-19. This chain connects TRBV6-5 to TRBJ1-4; 9 bases map to TRBD1. Sequenced material: peripheral blood. The CDR3: CASDPGTGNEKLFF. CDR3 nucleotides: TGTGCCAGCGACCCCGGGACAGGGAATGAAAAACTGTTTTTT.